The 21 T cell receptor beta chains in this list originate from one sample, sequenced in a study of response to subunit inactivated influenza vaccine. MiXCR was run by TCRdb on the RT-PCR reads, yielding one entry per CDR3 protein. This table has 600,000 to 700,000 distinct CDR3 sequences, 14% appearing once. Specimen: PBMCs from blood, collected 14 to 15 days before vaccination. The source of these receptors is a man aged 50 to 60 who received an inactivated influenza vaccine.

This clonotype was recorded a few times. V gene TRBV7-6 combines with J gene TRBJ2-3, with 14 bases aligning to TRBD2. The CDR3 runs 14 residues. The ends lost 8 bases at V and 4 bases at J; junction bases unmatched: 2. Germline V CDR1 and CDR2: SGHVS, FNYEAQ. Written as DNA, the CDR3 is TGTGCCAGCCGACTAGCGGGAGGGTCAGATACGCAGTATTTT. It encodes CASRLAGGSDTQYF.

The table lists this clonotype with a few counts. The chain joins TRBV20-1 to TRBJ2-2; weak D call: TRBD1 (6 bases). Between the trimmed V and J ends, which lost 2 bases and 4 bases, there was a span of 14 bases. Germline V gene sequence: CDR1 DFQATT, CDR2 SNEGSKA (reference sequence). This CDR3 has 15 residues. Written as DNA, the CDR3 is TGCAGTGCTAGAACGCCGGGACACTTCACCGGGGAGCTGTTTTTT. It specifies CSARTPGHFTGELFF.

V usage is TRBV6-2 or TRBV6-3 and J usage is TRBJ1-6; tentatively, D is TRBD1 (5 bases). The CDR3 is made up of 12 amino acids. Germline V CDR1 and CDR2: MNHEY, SVGEGT. The V end was cut by 5 bases, the J end by 13 bases, with 12 bases between. The CDR3 loop reads CASSPRRGPLHF. CDR3 DNA: TGTGCCAGCAGTCCAAGGCGGGGGCCCCTCCACTTT.

This clonotype has more than one count but fewer than ten. The chain uses TRBV5-1 and TRBJ2-1; the D is unclear. The germline V gene has CDR1 SGHRS and CDR2 YFSETQ. Deletions cut 7 bases from V and 0 bases from J, with 14 bases between. CDR3 size: 15 residues. CDR3 protein: CASGARMISYNEQFF. The DNA for the CDR3 is TGCGCCAGCGGAGCTAGAATGATCTCCTACAATGAGCAGTTCTTC.

CDR3 in DNA: TGTGCCAGCTCACTCGACAGACTCGGGGGCGCTGGGGCCAACGTCCTGACTTTC. Its protein is CASSLDRLGGAGANVLTF. The rearrangement uses TRBV18 and TRBJ2-6; D may be TRBD1 or TRBD2 (6 bases each). This CDR3 has 18 amino acids. The V end lost 4 bases, the J end lost 2 bases, and 18 bases lay between the germline ends. Per the germline V gene, CDR1 is KGHSH and CDR2 is LQKENI.

This clonotype was seen only a few times. The J gene is TRBJ2-1, the V gene TRBV13; no clear D gene. V lost 7 bases and J lost 7, with 17 bases in between. This CDR3 has 14 residues. Per the germline V gene, CDR1 is PRHDT and CDR2 is FYEKMQ (reference sequence). The chain's CDR3 is CASKGPSGNNEQFF. DNA of the CDR3: TGTGCCAGCAAAGGGCCCAGTGGAAATAATGAGCAGTTCTTC.

In this sample, this clonotype turned up a few times. The rearrangement links TRBV28 to TRBJ1-1; no reliable D call. Germline-derived CDR1 and CDR2 are MDHEN and SYDVKM. The V and J ends lost 5 bases and 4 bases respectively, with 8 bases between them. The CDR3 runs to 12 residues. CDR3 sequence reads: CASSHPGTEAFF. DNA of the CDR3: TGTGCCAGCAGTCACCCGGGCACTGAAGCTTTCTTT.

This clonotype was observed a handful of times. V and J are TRBV3-1 and TRBJ2-3, with D unclear. The CDR3 is made up of 15 amino acids. From germline, CDR1 is LGHDT and CDR2 YNNKEL (reference sequence). Trimming took 5 bases from V and 6 from J, leaving 18 bases between them. The CDR3 region is CASSLSTPARDTQYF. In nucleotides, the CDR3 is TGTGCCAGCAGCTTAAGTACGCCAGCCAGGGATACGCAGTATTTT.

The chain uses TRBV4-3 and TRBJ2-1; the D gene is possibly TRBD2 (6 bases). The CDR3 runs to 15 residues. Germline V gene sequence: CDR1 LGHNA, CDR2 YSLEER. Trimming cost V 1 base and J 5 bases, with 12 bases left between them. Here the CDR3 reads CASSQGGTADNEQFF. CDR3 nucleotides: TGCGCCAGCAGCCAAGGGGGGACTGCAGACAATGAGCAGTTCTTC.

The table lists this clonotype with a few counts. The gene calls are TRBV7-2 and TRBJ2-5; D is perhaps TRBD1 or TRBD2 (5 bases each). The CDR3 is 13 residues long. The germline gives CDR1 SGHTA, CDR2 FQGNSA. Deletions cut 5 bases from V and 5 bases from J, with 12 bases between. CDR3 sequence reads: CASSRGAVETQYF. CDR3 coding DNA: TGTGCCAGCAGCCGAGGGGCGGTTGAGACCCAGTACTTC.

The chain employs TRBV28 and TRBJ1-4; D is ambiguous. CDR3 length: 12 residues. V lost 6 bases and J 5 bases, leaving 7 bases between the germline ends. The germline V gene has CDR1 MDHEN and CDR2 SYDVKM. The CDR3 nucleotides read TGTGCCAGCAGCATACTAAATGAAAAACTGTTTTTT. This codes for CASSILNEKLFF. Full variable domain (rest looked up from reference TRBV28 and TRBJ1-4): DVKVTQSSRYLVKRTGEKVFLECVQDMDHENMFWYRQDPGLGLRLIYFSYDVKMKEKGDIPEGYSVSREKKERFSLILESASTNQTSMYLCASSILNEKLFFGSGTQLSVL.

This clonotype turned up a few times. The V call is TRBV5-5, the J call TRBJ2-2; possibly TRBD1 or TRBD2 for D (6 bases each). V lost 1 base and J lost 5, with 12 bases in between. Germline V gene sequence: CDR1 SGHKS, CDR2 YYEKEE (reference sequence). The CDR3 totals 15 residues. The chain's CDR3 is CASSLPGGRTGELFF. CDR3 in DNA: TGTGCCAGCAGCTTGCCCGGGGGCAGGACCGGGGAGCTGTTTTTT. The complete variable domain, with remaining parts taken from reference TRBV5-5 and TRBJ2-2, reads DAGVTQSPTHLIKTRGQQVTLRCSPISGHKSVSWYQQVLGQGPQFIFQYYEKEERGRGNFPDRFSARQFPNYSSELNVNALLLGDSALYLCASSLPGGRTGELFFGEGSRLTVL.

The chain carries TRBV14 and TRBJ2-3, with 9 nucleotides matching TRBD2. The CDR3 runs 16 residues. The J segment lost 2 bases and the V segment lost 3 bases, leaving 6 bases of the junction unmatched. CDR1 and CDR2 from the germline V gene are SGHDN and FVKESK. The CDR3: CASSHRTSEYTDTQYF. In DNA form, the CDR3 reads TGTGCCAGCAGCCACCGGACTAGCGAGTACACAGATACGCAGTATTTT.

The table lists this clonotype with a few counts. The chain has TRBV12-3 or TRBV12-4 and TRBJ1-4; TRBD1 matches 10 bases. The junction had 10 bases not matched to a gene; V was cut back by 5 bases and J by 7 bases. This CDR3 is 16 amino acids long. CDR3 nucleotide sequence: TGTGCCAGCAGTCCCCGACAGGGGGCATCGAGTGAAAAACTGTTTTTT. Protein product: CASSPRQGASSEKLFF.

The V and J genes are TRBV5-5 and TRBJ2-6; 7 nucleotides match TRBD1. V shed 6 bases, J shed 1 base, and the junction held 13 bases outside the gene matches. The CDR3 has 18 residues. CDR1 is SGHKS and CDR2 is YYEKEE in the germline V gene (reference sequence). CDR3 in amino acids: CASKRGLTSRSGANVLTF. CDR3 coding DNA: TGTGCCAGCAAGAGGGGGCTAACTTCCAGATCTGGGGCCAACGTCCTGACTTTC.

In nucleotides, the CDR3 is TGTGCCAGCAGCCAAGAGCCCAGAGAAGCTTTCTTT. Translating gives CASSQEPREAFF. This chain connects TRBV4-2 to TRBJ1-1, with no clear D. There are 12 residues in the CDR3. V lost 0 bases, J lost 8 bases, and 7 bases lay in between. From germline, CDR1 is LGHNA and CDR2 YNFKEQ.

V gene TRBV7-3 combines with J gene TRBJ2-1, with TRBD2 matching 7 bases. The length of the CDR3 is 14 residues. The J segment lost 6 bases and the V segment lost 5 bases, leaving 7 bases of the junction unmatched. Germline lookup yields CDR1 SGHTA and CDR2 FQGTGA. The CDR3 DNA sequence: TGTGCCAGCAGCCCGCTAGCGGAAACCAATGAGCAGTTCTTC. This codes for CASSPLAETNEQFF.

This clonotype came up many times. The CDR3 bases are TGTGCCAGCAGCTCCGGGACCAAAATGTACAATGAGCAGTTCTTC. Amino acid sequence: CASSSGTKMYNEQFF. V is TRBV7-2 and J is TRBJ2-1; tentatively, D is TRBD1 or TRBD2 (5 bases each). Germline values: CDR1 SGHTA, CDR2 FQGNSA. V gave up 4 bases and J gave up 4 bases, with 14 bases separating them. This CDR3 contains 15 residues.

This rearrangement joins TRBV9 to TRBJ1-1; TRBD1 matches 7 bases. V lost 0 bases and J lost 5; bases outside the gene matches: 7. The germline V gene has CDR1 SGDLS and CDR2 YYNGEE. This CDR3 comprises 15 residues. The CDR3 DNA is TGTGCCAGCAGCGTAGGTGCAGGGGGAGTGACTGAAGCTTTCTTT. Its translation: CASSVGAGGVTEAFF.

This clonotype was detected a few times. The V call is TRBV20-1, the J call TRBJ1-4; no definite D call. The CDR3 has 15 residues. V was cut by 0 bases and J by 6 bases, with 14 bases left in between. Germline values: CDR1 DFQATT, CDR2 SNEGSKA (reference sequence). CDR3 protein: CSARDLTLDDEKLFF. As DNA, the CDR3 is TGCAGTGCTAGAGATTTAACTTTGGACGATGAAAAACTGTTTTTT.

This clonotype showed up just a few times. This chain connects TRBV4-3 to TRBJ2-4, with unresolved D. V was cut by 4 bases and J by 1 base, with 14 bases left in between. CDR1 LGHNA and CDR2 YSLEER come from the germline V gene. The CDR3 loop spans 16 amino acids. The CDR3 DNA sequence: TGCGCCAGCAGCCTATCAGGCCCGTTCGCCAAAAACATTCAGTACTTC. Its translation: CASSLSGPFAKNIQYF.